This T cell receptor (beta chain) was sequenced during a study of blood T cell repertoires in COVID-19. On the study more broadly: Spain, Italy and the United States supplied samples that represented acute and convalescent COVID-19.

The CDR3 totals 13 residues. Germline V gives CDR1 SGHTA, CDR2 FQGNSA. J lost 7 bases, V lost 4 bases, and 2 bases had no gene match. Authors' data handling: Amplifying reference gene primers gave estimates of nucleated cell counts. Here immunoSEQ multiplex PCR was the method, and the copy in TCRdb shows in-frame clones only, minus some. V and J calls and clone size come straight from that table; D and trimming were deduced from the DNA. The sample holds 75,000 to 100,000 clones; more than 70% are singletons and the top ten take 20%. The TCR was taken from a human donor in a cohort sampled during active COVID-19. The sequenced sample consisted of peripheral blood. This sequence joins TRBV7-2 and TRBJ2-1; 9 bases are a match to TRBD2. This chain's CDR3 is CASSSRGGNEQFF. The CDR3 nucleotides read TGTGCCAGCAGCTCGCGGGGGGGGAATGAGCAGTTCTTC.